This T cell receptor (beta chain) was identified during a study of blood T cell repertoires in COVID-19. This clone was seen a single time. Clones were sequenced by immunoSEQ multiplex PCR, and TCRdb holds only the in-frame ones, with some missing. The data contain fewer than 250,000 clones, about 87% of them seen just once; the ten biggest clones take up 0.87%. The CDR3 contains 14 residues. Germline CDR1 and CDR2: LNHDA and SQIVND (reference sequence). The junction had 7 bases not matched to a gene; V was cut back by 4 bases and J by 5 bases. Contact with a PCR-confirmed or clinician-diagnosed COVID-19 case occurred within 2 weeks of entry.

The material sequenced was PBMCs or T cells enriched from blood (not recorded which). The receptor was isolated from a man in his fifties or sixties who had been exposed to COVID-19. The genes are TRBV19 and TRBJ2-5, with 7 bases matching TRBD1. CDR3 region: CASSTRTGPETQYF. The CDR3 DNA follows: TGTGCCAGTAGTACGCGGACAGGACCGGAGACCCAGTACTTC.